This T cell receptor (beta chain) originates from a study of T cells in Graves' hyperthyroidism and ophthalmopathy. Points from the study as a whole: Prediction of ophthalmopathy progression came a median 6.5 months pre-onset. Peripheral blood also featured most of the thyroid clonotypes expanded above 0.001.

The CDR3 has 12 residues. The germline gives CDR1 KGHSH, CDR2 LQKENI. Clinical symptoms, serum thyroxine and TRAb, thyroid ultrasound and orbital computed tomography together formed the diagnostic basis. The authors took PBMCs from 10 ml fresh peripheral blood. TCR beta CDR3 regions were amplified from RNA transcripts. RT-PCR in the first round (using the HTBI primer set) targeted the TCR CDR3. MiXCR, applied by TCRdb to the multiplex PCR reads, yields one record per CDR3 protein. The sample carries 560,000 or so distinct CDR3 sequences, around 20% recorded once. Remarks on this clonotype: Its matching antigen is unknown. One end of the junction is discordant with germline, which a read error may explain.

The TCR sequence derives from a middle-aged man with Graves' ophthalmopathy. The sample taken for sequencing was blood. The chain recombines TRBV18 with TRBJ2-3, with no clear D. CDR3 bases: TGTGTCAGCTCACCGCAGACAGATACGCAGTATTTT. Its protein is CVSSPQTDTQYF.